Below, 9 T cell receptor beta chains from the same sample are listed, as sequenced in a study of radiotherapy plus CTLA-4 blockade in lung cancer. Libraries were prepared by immunoSEQ multiplex PCR; TCRdb keeps only in-frame clonotypes and omits some of them. The sample comprises 40,000 or so clones, roughly 60% of which are singletons, and about 18% rests with the top ten. This specimen was peripheral blood, taken from a patient treated with radiotherapy plus ipilimumab. The receptors were gathered from a human donor with non-small cell lung cancer who had a partial response to radiotherapy plus ipilimumab.

The genes are TRBV25-1 and TRBJ1-1; TRBD1 matches at 10 bases. With 6 bases clipped from V and 10 bases from J, the junction kept 2 bases outside the gene matches. CDR3 length: 11 residues. Looked up from germline, CDR1 is MGHDK and CDR2 is SYGVNS. CDR3 sequence (DNA): TGTGCCAGCAGGGACAGGGGGGGAGCTTTCTTT. Translating it yields CASRDRGGAFF.

The chain joins TRBV30 to TRBJ1-3, with 7 nucleotides matching TRBD1. CDR1 and CDR2 from the germline V gene are GTSNPN and SVGIG (reference sequence). The CDR3 contains 14 residues. V dropped 5 bases and J dropped 2; count of bases not matched to a gene: 6. CDR3 sequence (DNA): TGTGCCTGGGATACTACAGGGGCTGGAAACACCATATATTTT. This encodes CAWDTTGAGNTIYF.

The V and J genes are TRBV7-2 and TRBJ1-5; D remains unclear. V gave up 0 bases and J gave up 1 base, with 7 bases separating them. The CDR3 contains 15 residues. Germline assignment: CDR1 SGHTA and CDR2 FQGNSA. The CDR3 is CASSLAAVSNQPQHF. CDR3 sequence (DNA): TGTGCCAGCAGCTTAGCGGCAGTAAGCAATCAGCCCCAGCATTTT.

V gene TRBV5-1 combines with J gene TRBJ2-1, with D possibly TRBD2 on 6 matching bases. The V gene's germline CDR1 is SGHRS and CDR2 YFSETQ. Trimming shortened V by 4 bases and J by 0 bases, and 11 bases separated the two germline ends. This CDR3 has 15 residues. This CDR3 is CASSPGLDSYNEQFF. CDR3 DNA sequence: TGCGCCAGCAGCCCGGGACTCGACTCCTACAATGAGCAGTTCTTC.

V gene TRBV13 combines with J gene TRBJ1-3; D is undetermined. Germline CDR1 reads PRHDT; CDR2 reads FYEKMQ (reference sequence). Between the trimmed V and J ends, which lost 1 base and 4 bases, there was a span of 8 bases. This CDR3 is 14 amino acids long. This CDR3 is CASSLAVSGNTIYF. CDR3 coding DNA: TGTGCCAGCAGCTTAGCCGTGAGCGGAAACACCATATATTTT. The full variable domain, its missing parts supplied by reference TRBV13 and TRBJ1-3, is AAGVIQSPRHLIKEKRETATLKCYPIPRHDTVYWYQQGPGQDPQFLISFYEKMQSDKGSIPDRFSAQQFSDYHSELNMSSLELGDSALYFCASSLAVSGNTIYFGEGSWLTVV.

The V and J genes are TRBV5-4 and TRBJ1-1, with 7 nucleotides matching TRBD1. The CDR3 totals 15 residues. CDR1 and CDR2 (germline): SGHNT, YYREEE (reference sequence). Trimming took 5 bases from V and 5 from J; bases not matched to a gene: 12. The CDR3 coding sequence is TGTGCCAGCAGTCCTAACCAGGGGGTGGGGACTGAAGCTTTCTTT. Its translation: CASSPNQGVGTEAFF.

The genes are TRBV11-3 and TRBJ2-5; TRBD1 matches 8 bases. The CDR3 loop spans 13 amino acids. The J segment lost 7 bases and the V segment lost 3 bases, leaving 4 bases of the junction unmatched. The germline V gene has CDR1 SGHNT and CDR2 YENEEA. For the CDR3, the DNA is TGTGCCAGCAGCTTCCGACAGGGGTGGACCCAGTACTTC. Its protein product is CASSFRQGWTQYF.

The table lists this clone with a count of one. In DNA, the CDR3 is TGTGCCAGCAGTGCGGCAGGGCAGGCAGAAGCTTTCTTT. Its protein is CASSAAGQAEAFF. The V call is TRBV25-1, the J call TRBJ1-1, with D tentatively TRBD1 (5 bases). Trimming stripped 4 bases from V and 8 bases from J, with 14 bases between. The CDR3 has 13 amino acids. CDR1 is MGHDK and CDR2 is SYGVNS in the germline V gene.

The CDR3 loop reads CASSQGTGGDEQYF. In nucleotides, the CDR3 is TGTGCCAGCTCCCAGGGGACAGGGGGCGACGAGCAGTACTTC. V gene TRBV11-1 combines with J gene TRBJ2-7; 12 bases line up with TRBD1. CDR1 and CDR2 (germline): SGHAT, FQDESV (reference sequence). The V and J ends lost 8 bases and 5 bases, in that order; junction bases with no gene match: 7. This CDR3 has 14 amino acids.